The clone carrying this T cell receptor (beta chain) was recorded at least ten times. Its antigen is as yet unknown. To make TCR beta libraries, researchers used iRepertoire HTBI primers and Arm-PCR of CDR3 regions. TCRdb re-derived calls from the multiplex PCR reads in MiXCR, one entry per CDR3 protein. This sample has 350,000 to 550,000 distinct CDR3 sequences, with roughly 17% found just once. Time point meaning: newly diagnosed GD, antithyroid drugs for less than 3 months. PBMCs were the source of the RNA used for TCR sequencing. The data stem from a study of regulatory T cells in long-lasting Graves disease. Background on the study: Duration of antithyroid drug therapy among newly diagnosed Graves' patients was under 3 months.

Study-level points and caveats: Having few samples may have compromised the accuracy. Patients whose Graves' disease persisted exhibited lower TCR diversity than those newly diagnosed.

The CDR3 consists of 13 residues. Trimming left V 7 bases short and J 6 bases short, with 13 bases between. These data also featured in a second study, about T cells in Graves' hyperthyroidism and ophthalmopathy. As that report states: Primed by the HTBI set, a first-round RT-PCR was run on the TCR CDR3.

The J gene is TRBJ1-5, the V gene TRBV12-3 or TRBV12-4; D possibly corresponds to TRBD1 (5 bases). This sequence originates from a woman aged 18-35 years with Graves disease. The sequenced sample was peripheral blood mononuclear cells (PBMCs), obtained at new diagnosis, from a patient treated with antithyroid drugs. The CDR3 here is CASTPGLVQPQHF. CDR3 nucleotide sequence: TGTGCCAGCACCCCAGGGTTAGTTCAGCCCCAGCATTTT.